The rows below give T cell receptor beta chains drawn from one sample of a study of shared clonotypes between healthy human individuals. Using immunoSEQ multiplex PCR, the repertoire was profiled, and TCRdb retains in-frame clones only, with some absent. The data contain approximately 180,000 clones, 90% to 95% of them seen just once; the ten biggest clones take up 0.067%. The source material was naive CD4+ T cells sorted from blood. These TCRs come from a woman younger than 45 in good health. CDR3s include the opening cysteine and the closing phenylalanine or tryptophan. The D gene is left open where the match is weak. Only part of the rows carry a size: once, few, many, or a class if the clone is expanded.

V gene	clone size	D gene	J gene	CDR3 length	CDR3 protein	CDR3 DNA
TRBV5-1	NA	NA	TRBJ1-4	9	CSRGEKLFF	TGCTCCCGGGGTGAAAAACTGTTTTTT
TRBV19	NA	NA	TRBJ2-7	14	CASSIKAVTYEQYF	TGTGCCAGTAGTATAAAAGCTGTAACCTACGAGCAGTACTTC
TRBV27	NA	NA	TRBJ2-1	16	CASTPALGSSYNEQFF	TGTGCCAGCACCCCGGCACTAGGGAGCTCCTACAATGAGCAGTTCTTC
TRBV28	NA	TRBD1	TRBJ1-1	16	CASSLLTGQLNTEAFF	TGTGCCAGCAGTTTGCTAACGGGACAGCTGAACACTGAAGCTTTCTTT
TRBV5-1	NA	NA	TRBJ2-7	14	CASSLGVGGYEQYF	TGCGCCAGCAGCTTGGGAGTAGGGGGCTACGAGCAGTACTTC
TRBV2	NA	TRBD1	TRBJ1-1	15	CASSVTRQGNTEAFF	TGTGCCAGCAGTGTTACCCGACAGGGAAACACTGAAGCTTTCTTT
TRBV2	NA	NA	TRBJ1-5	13	CASSGMGNQPQHF	TGTGCCAGCAGTGGGATGGGCAATCAGCCCCAGCATTTT
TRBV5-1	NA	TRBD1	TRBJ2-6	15	CASRTGDSGANVLTF	TGCGCCAGCCGGACAGGGGACTCTGGGGCCAACGTCCTGACTTTC
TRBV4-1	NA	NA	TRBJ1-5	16	CASSHNIQGPDQPQHF	TGCGCCAGCAGCCACAATATACAGGGACCTGATCAGCCCCAGCATTTT
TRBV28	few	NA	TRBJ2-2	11	CASSSFLELFF	TGTGCCAGCAGTTCCTTTCTGGAGCTGTTTTTT
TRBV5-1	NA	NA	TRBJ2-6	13	CASSYSGANVLTF	TGCGCCAGCAGCTACTCTGGGGCCAACGTCCTGACTTTC
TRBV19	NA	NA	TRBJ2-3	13	CASSSLPTDTQYF	TGTGCCAGTAGTTCGTTGCCCACAGATACGCAGTATTTT
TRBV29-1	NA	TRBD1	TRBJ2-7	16	CSVVYADRGRSHEQYF	TGCAGCGTTGTTTACGCGGACAGGGGGCGCAGCCACGAGCAGTACTTC
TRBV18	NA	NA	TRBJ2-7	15	CASSPGPGLRSEQYF	TGTGCCAGCTCACCAGGGCCAGGTCTGCGTAGCGAGCAGTACTTC
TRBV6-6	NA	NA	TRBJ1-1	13	CASSYLENTEAFF	TGTGCCAGCAGTTACTTGGAGAACACTGAAGCTTTCTTT
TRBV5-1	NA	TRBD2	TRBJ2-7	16	CASSLTSGRASYEQYF	TGCGCCAGCAGCTTGACTAGCGGGAGGGCCTCCTACGAGCAGTACTTC
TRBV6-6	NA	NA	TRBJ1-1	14	CASSYSSVGAEAFF	TGTGCCAGCAGTTACTCAAGCGTGGGGGCTGAAGCTTTCTTT
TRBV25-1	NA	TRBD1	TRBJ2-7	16	CASSEWDRASGHEQYF	TGTGCCAGCAGTGAATGGGACAGGGCGAGCGGCCACGAGCAGTACTTC
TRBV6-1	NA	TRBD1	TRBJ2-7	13	CASSERQGYEQYF	TGTGCCAGCAGCGAGAGACAGGGTTACGAGCAGTACTTC
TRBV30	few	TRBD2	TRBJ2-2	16	CAGEPGTSGGSGELFF	TGTGCCGGGGAGCCAGGGACTAGCGGAGGGTCCGGGGAGCTGTTTTTT
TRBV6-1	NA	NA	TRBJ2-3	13	CASSGEGLRAQYF	TGTGCCAGCAGTGGAGAGGGACTCCGTGCGCAGTATTTT
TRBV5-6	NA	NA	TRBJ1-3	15	CASSFGGFGGNTIYF	TGTGCCAGCAGCTTCGGGGGGTTTGGTGGAAACACCATATATTTT
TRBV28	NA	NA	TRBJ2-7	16	CASSLSRGSDPYEQYF	TGTGCCAGCAGTTTATCCAGGGGCAGCGACCCCTACGAGCAGTACTTC
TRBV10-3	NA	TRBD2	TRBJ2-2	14	CASSSGANTGELFF	TGTGCCTCCTCTAGCGGGGCGAACACCGGGGAGCTGTTTTTT
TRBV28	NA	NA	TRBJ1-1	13	CASSTPGGYEAFF	TGTGCCAGCAGTACCCCCGGGGGATATGAAGCTTTCTTT
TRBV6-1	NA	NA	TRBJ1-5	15	CASSEQPTGSQPQHF	TGTGCCAGCAGTGAACAACCGACAGGATCTCAGCCCCAGCATTTT
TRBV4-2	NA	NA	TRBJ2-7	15	CASSQPGQEGYEQYF	TGTGCCAGCAGCCAGCCTGGACAGGAGGGTTACGAGCAGTACTTC
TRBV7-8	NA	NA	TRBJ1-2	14	CASSMAGVNYGYTF	TGTGCCAGCAGTATGGCAGGTGTAAACTATGGCTACACCTTC
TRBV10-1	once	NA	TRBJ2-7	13	CASSDRGLNEQYF	TGCGCCAGCAGTGACAGGGGTCTCAACGAGCAGTACTTC
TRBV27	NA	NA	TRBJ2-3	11	CASSTRDTQYF	TGTGCCAGCAGCACCCGGGATACGCAGTATTTT
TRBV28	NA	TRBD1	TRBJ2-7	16	CASSLDWGQEFYEQYF	TGTGCCAGCAGTTTAGATTGGGGACAGGAATTCTACGAGCAGTACTTC
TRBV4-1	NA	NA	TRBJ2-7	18	CASSQEGRRKKGSYEQYF	TGCGCCAGCAGCCAAGAAGGGAGGAGAAAGAAGGGCTCCTACGAGCAGTACTTC
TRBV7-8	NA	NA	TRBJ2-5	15	CASSFRGGRVETQYF	TGTGCCAGCAGCTTTAGAGGGGGGCGAGTGGAGACCCAGTACTTC
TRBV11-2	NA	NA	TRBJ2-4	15	CASSLLRGGKNIQYF	TGTGCCAGCAGCTTATTGAGGGGAGGCAAAAACATTCAGTACTTC
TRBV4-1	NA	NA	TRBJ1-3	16	CASSQGGTASGNTIYF	TGCGCCAGCAGCCAAGGGGGGACGGCCTCTGGAAACACCATATATTTT
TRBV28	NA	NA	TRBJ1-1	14	CASSLPGLDTEAFF	TGTGCCAGCAGTTTACCGGGGTTGGACACTGAAGCTTTCTTT
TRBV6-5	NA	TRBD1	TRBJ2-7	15	CASRSIDGQGSEQYF	TGTGCCAGCAGGTCAATTGATGGACAGGGCTCCGAGCAGTACTTC
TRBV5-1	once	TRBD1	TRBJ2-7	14	CASRPGTGEHEQYF	TGCGCCAGCAGACCCGGGACAGGGGAACACGAGCAGTACTTC
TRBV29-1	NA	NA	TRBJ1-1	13	CSVERGRNTEAFF	TGCAGCGTTGAAAGGGGCAGAAACACTGAAGCTTTCTTT
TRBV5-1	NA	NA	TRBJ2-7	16	CASSPRGPRATYEQYF	TGCGCCAGCAGCCCCCGGGGCCCGAGGGCTACCTACGAGCAGTACTTC